Shown below are 25 T cell receptor beta chains from a single sample sequenced in a study of shared clonotypes between healthy human individuals (TCRdb year 2020). To prepare the library, the immunoSEQ multiplex PCR assay was applied. TCRdb limited this immuneACCESS table to in-frame rearrangements with V and J called. A share of clones is missing; checked studies link under half to unresolved V genes, and the rest is unexplained. This sample holds a few million clones; around 90% were observed only once. The top ten constitute 0.13% to 0.15% of the sample. The sample consisted of naive CD4+ T cells sorted from blood. The sample's cell subset or site label is to be understood as: CD45RA+ positively selected. These receptors were collected from a young man in good health.

To note about this clone: This specimen includes other DNA sequences encoding the same CDR3. This chain links TRBV5-6 with TRBJ1-2, with TRBD1 matching 10 bases. Germline V CDR1 and CDR2: SGHDT, YYEEEE. The CDR3 extends over 13 amino acids. V was clipped by 4 bases and J by 5 bases; unmatched bases: 2. CDR3 residues: CASSPGQGYGYTF. The CDR3 DNA reads TGTGCCAGCAGCCCGGGACAGGGGTATGGCTACACCTTC.

This clone was seen only a few times. V gene TRBV4-2 combines with J gene TRBJ1-5; D is ambiguous. The CDR3 is 12 residues long. Germline V CDR1 and CDR2: LGHNA, YNFKEQ. The V and J ends lost 4 bases and 3 bases respectively, with 4 bases between them. CDR3 loop: CASSLSNQPQHF. CDR3 bases: TGTGCCAGCAGCCTTTCCAATCAGCCCCAGCATTTT.

The V gene is TRBV5-1, the J gene TRBJ1-3; D possibly corresponds to TRBD1 (6 bases). The germline gives CDR1 SGHRS, CDR2 YFSETQ. Trimming took 4 bases from V and 0 from J, leaving 14 bases between them. The CDR3 length is 16 residues. CDR3 nucleotides: TGCGCCAGCAGCGAAGGACAGTCTCACTCTGGAAACACCATATATTTT. Its protein is CASSEGQSHSGNTIYF.

The gene calls are TRBV19 and TRBJ1-5; possibly TRBD1 for D (5 bases). Germline V CDR1 and CDR2: LNHDA, SQIVND (reference sequence). V was trimmed by 4 bases and J by 7 bases, leaving 20 bases between them. The CDR3 runs to 16 residues. CDR3 sequence: CASSTLGLPTGQPQHF. CDR3 DNA sequence: TGTGCCAGTAGTACATTGGGACTGCCGACGGGGCAGCCCCAGCATTTT.

The chain carries TRBV5-4 and TRBJ2-3, with D tentatively TRBD1 (5 bases). The V and J ends lost 0 bases and 3 bases respectively, with 5 bases between them. There are 13 residues in the CDR3. In germline, CDR1 is SGHNT, CDR2 YYREEE (reference sequence). The CDR3, as DNA: TGTGCCAGCAGCTTGGACAGGACAGATACGCAGTATTTT. Its protein product is CASSLDRTDTQYF.

V gene TRBV5-1 combines with J gene TRBJ1-1; no clear D. Germline values: CDR1 SGHRS, CDR2 YFSETQ. CDR3 length: 14 residues. The V and J ends lost 7 bases and 0 bases respectively, with 13 bases between them. CDR3 sequence (DNA): TGCGCCAGCCAGACCGGATCCCTGAACACTGAAGCTTTCTTT. Translation gives CASQTGSLNTEAFF.

V is TRBV27 and J is TRBJ2-7; 8 bases align to TRBD2. With V trimmed by 1 base and J by 2 bases, 4 bases remained unmatched. The CDR3 has 15 residues. The germline V gene has CDR1 MNHEY and CDR2 SMNVEV (reference sequence). CDR3 loop: CASSLFTSGPYEQYF. In DNA form, the CDR3 reads TGTGCCAGCAGTTTATTCACTAGCGGACCCTACGAGCAGTACTTC.

This clone has more than one count but fewer than ten. The genes are TRBV28 and TRBJ1-5, with 8 bases matching TRBD1. The V gene end was trimmed by 3 bases and the J gene end by 9 bases; junction bases not matched to a gene: 4. Per germline, CDR1 MDHEN and CDR2 SYDVKM. The CDR3 spans 13 residues. The CDR3, as DNA: TGTGCCAGCAGTTTTAGGACAGGGAGGCCCCAGCATTTT. This sequence encodes CASSFRTGRPQHF.

The rearrangement joins TRBV7-9 to TRBJ1-1; D possibly corresponds to TRBD1 (6 bases). The V end was cut by 5 bases, the J end by 10 bases, with 20 bases between. This CDR3 is 14 amino acids long. Germline V CDR1 and CDR2: SEHNR, FQNEAQ (reference sequence). This CDR3 is CASSPEGGREGAFF. The DNA for the CDR3 is TGTGCCAGCAGCCCCGAGGGGGGTAGGGAAGGAGCTTTCTTT.

The CDR3 here is CASSSLGPRGHETQYF. CDR3 nucleotides: TGTGCCAGCAGCTCATTAGGGCCCCGGGGGCACGAGACCCAGTACTTC. This sequence joins TRBV7-9 and TRBJ2-5; D assignment may be TRBD1 or TRBD2 (6 bases each). V dropped 4 bases and J dropped 5 bases, with 20 bases sitting between them. Germline V gene data show CDR1 as SEHNR and CDR2 as FQNEAQ (reference sequence). This CDR3 spans 16 amino acids.

This rearrangement joins TRBV6-6 to TRBJ2-5, with 11 bases matching TRBD1. Trimming took 6 bases from V and 4 from J; bases not matched to a gene: 10. The CDR3 is 16 residues long. CDR1 and CDR2 from the germline V gene are MNHNY and SVGAGI (reference sequence). As DNA, the CDR3 is TGTGCCAGCAGATCAACGGGACAGGGGGTATCAGAGACCCAGTACTTC. Translated: CASRSTGQGVSETQYF.

This chain uses TRBV19 with TRBJ2-3; 7 positions match TRBD1. The germline gives CDR1 LNHDA, CDR2 SQIVND (reference sequence). Trimming removed 10 bases from V and 3 bases from J; junction bases left unmatched: 7. The CDR3 sequence is 13 residues long. The CDR3 loop is CATARQGTDTQYF. The CDR3 coding sequence is TGTGCCACAGCCAGACAGGGAACAGATACGCAGTATTTT. Full variable domain (missing parts from reference TRBV19 and TRBJ2-3): DGGITQSPKYLFRKEGQNVTLSCEQNLNHDAMYWYRQDPGQGLRLIYYSQIVNDFQKGDIAEGYSVSREKKESFPLTVTSAQKNPTAFYLCATARQGTDTQYFGPGTRLTVL.

This clone was observed a single time. At the DNA level, this CDR3 is encoded by other sequences in the same sample as well. In nucleotides, the CDR3 is TGTGCCAGCAGTTCACAGGGGACTGGGGCCAACGTCCTGACTTTC. Translation: CASSSQGTGANVLTF. This chain connects TRBV7-9 to TRBJ2-6, with 7 bases aligning to TRBD1. Germline CDR1 SEHNR, CDR2 FQNEAQ (reference sequence). The CDR3 runs 15 residues. V trimming: 6 bases; J trimming: 2 bases; junction bases outside the gene matches: 4.

A single count supports this clone. The rearrangement joins TRBV7-9 to TRBJ2-3, with TRBD2 identical over 10 bases. CDR1 SEHNR and CDR2 FQNEAQ come from the germline V gene (reference sequence). The CDR3 totals 18 residues. V shed 0 bases, J shed 8 bases, and the junction held 14 bases outside the gene matches. CDR3 sequence (DNA): TGTGCCAGCAGCTTAGCTCTGGCGGCTAGCGGGAGCGTCGGTACGCAGTATTTT. Translation: CASSLALAASGSVGTQYF.

The chain is built from TRBV10-3 and TRBJ2-1, with D unresolved. The CDR3 has 14 residues. V gave up 0 bases and J gave up 7 bases, with 10 bases separating them. Germline V lookup: CDR1 ENHRY, CDR2 SYGVKD. The CDR3 nucleotides are TGTGCCATCAGTGAGTCGAGAAAAGGAAATGAGCAGTTCTTC. Amino acid sequence: CAISESRKGNEQFF.

V is TRBV2 and J is TRBJ2-7, with 13 positions matching TRBD2. V lost 7 bases and J lost 1; bases outside the gene matches: 7. The CDR3 sequence is 16 residues long. The V gene's germline CDR1 is SNHLY and CDR2 FYNNEI. CDR3 DNA: TGTGCCAGCACCCGACTAGCGGGAGGCGGGTCCTACGAGCAGTACTTC. Translated, it gives CASTRLAGGGSYEQYF.

This chain connects TRBV10-3 to TRBJ2-5, with D perhaps matching TRBD2 (5 bases). V gave up 10 bases and J gave up 2 bases, with 11 bases separating them. The CDR3 contains 12 residues. Germline assignment: CDR1 ENHRY and CDR2 SYGVKD. As DNA, the CDR3 is TGTGCCACCCGAGCGGATCAAGAGACCCAGTACTTC. Amino acid sequence: CATRADQETQYF.

CDR3 sequence: CASSTWQGAKEQYF. Written as DNA, the CDR3 is TGTGCCAGTAGTACGTGGCAGGGGGCGAAAGAGCAGTACTTC. The J gene is TRBJ2-7, the V gene TRBV19, with 8 nucleotides matching TRBD1. With V trimmed by 4 bases and J by 7 bases, 9 bases remained unmatched. This CDR3 has 14 residues. Germline V lookup: CDR1 LNHDA, CDR2 SQIVND (reference sequence).

The V gene is TRBV12-5, the J gene TRBJ1-4, with a possible D match to TRBD1 (5 bases). Germline V gene lookup returns CDR1 LGHNT and CDR2 FRNRAP. V lost 6 bases to trimming and J lost 3 bases, with 11 bases between them. CDR3 size: 14 residues. CDR3 nucleotides: TGTGCTAGTGGCCCAGGGTTGGCTAATGAAAAACTGTTTTTT. It yields the protein CASGPGLANEKLFF.

The gene calls are TRBV7-6 and TRBJ2-6, with D perhaps TRBD2 (5 bases). CDR1 is SGHVS and CDR2 is FNYEAQ in the germline V gene. CDR3 length: 13 amino acids. CDR3 sequence reads: CAVRGAGANVLTF. As DNA, the CDR3 is TGTGCTGTTCGGGGAGCTGGGGCCAACGTCCTGACTTTC.

V is TRBV25-1 and J is TRBJ1-2; TRBD1 might be the D (6 bases). Trimming took off 3 bases at V and 2 bases at J, with 16 bases between the two ends. CDR3 size: 16 residues. CDR1 MGHDK and CDR2 SYGVNS come from the germline V gene. CDR3 residues: CASSEAPGTLNYGYTF. The CDR3 DNA sequence: TGTGCCAGCAGTGAGGCCCCCGGGACACTGAACTATGGCTACACCTTC.

The chain couples TRBV7-6 to TRBJ1-1; 9 bases fit TRBD1. J gave up 1 base and V 1 base, and 7 bases lay outside the gene matches. The germline V gene encodes CDR1 SGHVS and CDR2 FNYEAQ. The CDR3 runs to 17 residues. CDR3 nucleotide sequence: TGTGCCAGCAGCTTAGACCTGACAGGGGGTCGGAACACTGAAGCTTTCTTT. It codes for CASSLDLTGGRNTEAFF.

Points on this clone: Other DNA sequences from this sample encode an identical CDR3 as well. V gene TRBV9 combines with J gene TRBJ1-2; 7 bases fit TRBD1. The trim removed 2 bases at V and 2 bases at J, leaving 0 bases unmatched. The length of the CDR3 is 13 residues. Germline CDR1 SGDLS, CDR2 YYNGEE. CDR3 protein: CASSVTGNYGYTF. CDR3 DNA sequence: TGTGCCAGCAGCGTGACAGGGAACTATGGCTACACCTTC.

The CDR3 spells CASSLLAASTDTQYF. The CDR3 nucleotides read TGCGCCAGCAGCTTGCTAGCGGCTAGCACAGATACGCAGTATTTT. The genes are TRBV5-1 and TRBJ2-3; 7 bases are shared with TRBD2. V gave up 1 base and J gave up 0 bases; unmatched junction bases: 2. The germline CDR1 and CDR2 sequences are SGHRS and YFSETQ. This CDR3 contains 15 residues.

The gene calls are TRBV27 and TRBJ2-6; TRBD1 agrees at 9 bases. J lost 4 bases, V lost 7 bases, and 11 bases had no gene match. Looked up from germline, CDR1 is MNHEY and CDR2 is SMNVEV (reference sequence). This CDR3 spans 17 amino acids. CDR3 DNA sequence: TGTGCCAGCAAGGTCGGGACAGGGTTATTGGGGGCCAACGTCCTGACTTTC. It codes for CASKVGTGLLGANVLTF.